One sample yielded the 9 T cell receptor beta chains listed below, sequenced in a study of T cells in Graves' hyperthyroidism and ophthalmopathy. RNA transcripts were the template for amplifying TCR beta CDR3 regions. RT-PCR in the first round (using the HTBI primer set) targeted the TCR CDR3. One entry per CDR3 protein, called by TCRdb with MiXCR from the multiplex PCR reads. Of 300,000 to 500,000 distinct CDR3 sequences in the sample, 14% to 15% were seen once. Source material: blood. The receptors stem from a woman aged 30 to 39 with Graves' hyperthyroidism.

This clonotype was counted many times. CDR3 nucleotide sequence: TGTGCCAGCAGTCTTATAGCGGGAGCAAAGGGCGAGCAGTACTTC. It specifies CASSLIAGAKGEQYF. V gene TRBV6-2 or TRBV6-3 combines with J gene TRBJ2-7; 9 nucleotides agree with TRBD2. J lost 6 bases, V lost 5 bases, and 11 bases had no gene match. Germline V gene data show CDR1 as MNHEY and CDR2 as SVGEGT. The CDR3 totals 15 residues.

This chain uses TRBV10-3 with TRBJ1-1; D gene unclear. The CDR3 runs 14 residues. Germline V CDR1 and CDR2: ENHRY, SYGVKD. V shed 7 bases and J shed 2 bases, with 14 bases lying between them. The chain's CDR3 is CAITENRENTEAFF. The CDR3 DNA follows: TGTGCCATCACCGAGAACAGAGAAAACACTGAAGCTTTCTTT.

This clonotype was picked up many times. This chain uses TRBV6-5 with TRBJ2-1; TRBD1 might be the D (6 bases). V dropped 0 bases and J dropped 5 bases, with 17 bases sitting between them. This CDR3 has 17 amino acids. Germline V CDR1 and CDR2: MNHEY, SVGAGI. CDR3 amino acids: CASSYSIGSRGHNEQFF. The CDR3 DNA reads as TGTGCCAGCAGTTACTCGATCGGATCCAGGGGCCACAATGAGCAGTTCTTC.

This clonotype was detected a few times. The gene calls are TRBV20-1 and TRBJ2-5; D remains ambiguous. Looked up from germline, CDR1 is DFQATT and CDR2 is SNEGSKA (reference sequence). V dropped 4 bases and J dropped 2 bases, with 8 bases sitting between them. The CDR3 runs to 12 residues. CDR3 protein: CSAKKRQETQYF. CDR3 DNA: TGCAGTGCTAAAAAGCGTCAAGAGACCCAGTACTTC.

This clonotype has at least ten counts. J is TRBJ2-1 and V is TRBV6-5; 9 bases align to TRBD1. The length of the CDR3 is 16 residues. Per the germline V gene, CDR1 is MNHEY and CDR2 is SVGAGI. V trimming: 0 bases; J trimming: 7 bases; junction bases outside the gene matches: 7. The CDR3 DNA is TGTGCCAGCAGTTACTCGGGGACAGGGCATTTGAATGAGCAGTTCTTC. Translation gives CASSYSGTGHLNEQFF.

V usage is TRBV5-1 and J usage is TRBJ2-7; TRBD1 aligns across 9 bases. The trim removed 4 bases at V and 6 bases at J, leaving 11 bases unmatched. This CDR3 is built from 15 residues. The germline V gene encodes CDR1 SGHRS and CDR2 YFSETQ. CDR3 amino acids: CASSPTGTGPAEQYF. CDR3 sequence (DNA): TGCGCCAGCAGCCCAACCGGGACAGGGCCGGCCGAGCAGTACTTC.

This clonotype was detected many times. The rearrangement uses TRBV10-3 and TRBJ2-7; 8 bases are shared with TRBD2. V lost 6 bases, J lost 6 bases, and 13 bases stayed unmatched. Looked up from germline, CDR1 is ENHRY and CDR2 is SYGVKD. This CDR3 spans 15 amino acids. CDR3: CAIRSQSGRGSEQYF. In DNA, the CDR3 is TGTGCCATCAGGAGCCAGAGCGGGAGAGGGTCCGAGCAGTACTTC.

The chain links TRBV19 to TRBJ2-7, with a weak D call TRBD1 (6 bases). CDR1 is LNHDA and CDR2 is SQIVND in the germline V gene (reference sequence). V was shortened by 5 bases and J by 1 base, with 18 bases between the two germline ends. The CDR3 spans 16 residues. The CDR3: CASSPRDRRPSYEQYF. CDR3 sequence (DNA): TGTGCCAGTAGTCCCCGTGACAGGAGACCTTCCTACGAGCAGTACTTC. The variable domain in full, with the rest retrieved from reference TRBV19 and TRBJ2-7, is DGGITQSPKYLFRKEGQNVTLSCEQNLNHDAMYWYRQDPGQGLRLIYYSQIVNDFQKGDIAEGYSVSREKKESFPLTVTSAQKNPTAFYLCASSPRDRRPSYEQYFGPGTRLTVT.

The chain couples TRBV28 to TRBJ2-5; 12 bases match TRBD1. CDR3 length: 16 amino acids. After removal of 4 bases from V and 5 bases from J, the junction contained 8 bases not matched to a gene. CDR1 is MDHEN and CDR2 is SYDVKM in the germline V gene. The CDR3 protein is CASSSTGTGGSETQYF. The DNA of the CDR3 is TGTGCCAGCAGTTCGACCGGGACAGGGGGCTCGGAGACCCAGTACTTC.